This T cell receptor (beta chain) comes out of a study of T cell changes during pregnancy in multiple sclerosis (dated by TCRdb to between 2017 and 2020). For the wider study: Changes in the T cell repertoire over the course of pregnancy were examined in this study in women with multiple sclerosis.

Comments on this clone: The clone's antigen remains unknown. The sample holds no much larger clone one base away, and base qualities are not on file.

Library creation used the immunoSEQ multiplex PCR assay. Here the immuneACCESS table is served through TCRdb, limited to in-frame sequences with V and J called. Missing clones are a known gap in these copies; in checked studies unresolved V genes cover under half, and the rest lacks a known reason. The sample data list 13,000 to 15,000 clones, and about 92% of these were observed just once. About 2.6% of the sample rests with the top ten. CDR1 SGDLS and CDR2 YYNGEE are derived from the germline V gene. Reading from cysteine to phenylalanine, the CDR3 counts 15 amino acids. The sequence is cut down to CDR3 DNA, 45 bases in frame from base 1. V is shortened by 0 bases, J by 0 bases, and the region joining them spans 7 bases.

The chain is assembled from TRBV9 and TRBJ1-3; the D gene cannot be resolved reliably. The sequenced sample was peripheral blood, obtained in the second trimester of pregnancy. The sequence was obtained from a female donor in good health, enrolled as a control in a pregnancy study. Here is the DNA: TGTGCCAGCAGCGTAGAATCAGGCTCTGGAAACACCATATATTTT. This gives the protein CASSVESGSGNTIYF.